This entry is about one T cell receptor beta chain. Its antigen is as yet unknown. This sample was taken from a study of T cells in localized non-small cell lung cancer. The data were produced by immunoSEQ multiplex PCR, yet TCRdb's version contains in-frame clones alone and is incomplete. The table lists approximately 3,000 clones, roughly 25% of them singletons. Findings and caveats of the study: Investigators sequenced only a single tumor region, leaving heterogeneity possible. Adjacent lung tissue had a median approximately 61 of the top 100 clones found in the tumor. In uninvolved adjacent lung, T cell clonality reached its highest value, exceeding tumor.

The CDR3 is 15 residues long. Germline values: CDR1 MNHGY, CDR2 SAAAGT. V gave up 9 bases and J gave up 4 bases, with 18 bases separating them. The clonotype was recovered from a man aged 40 to 70 with stage I lung adenocarcinoma. Specimen: lung tumor tissue, collected before any cancer treatment. The V and J genes are TRBV6-8 and TRBJ2-2, with D unresolved. The CDR3 nucleotides are TGTGCCAGTGTAAAAGGTTTCCTCGGCACCGGGGAGCTGTTTTTT. Encoded protein: CASVKGFLGTGELFF.